This T cell receptor beta chain was observed in a study of cytotoxic CD8 clonotypes in ibrutinib-treated CLL. Study outcomes and limitations: Clonality, elevated at ibrutinib response, dropped back toward baseline at progression.

Details on this clone: The antigen is unknown.

V was clipped by 2 bases and J by 9 bases; unmatched bases: 6. In germline, CDR1 is MNHEY, CDR2 SVGAGI. This CDR3 region has 14 residues. Deep sequencing aimed at 1 in 200,000 to 1 in 1 million T cells' resolution. Only in-frame clones appear in the TCRdb table, and some are missing; sequencing was by immunoSEQ multiplex PCR. The sample shows some 130,000 clones, approximately 85% of them seen only once. The specimen was PBMCs, collected after 24 months of ibrutinib treatment. The rearrangement joins TRBV6-5 to TRBJ1-5, with 8 bases identical to TRBD1. This clonotype was obtained from a human donor with chronic lymphocytic leukemia. The CDR3 reads CASSYSDRGRPQHF. For the CDR3, the DNA is TGTGCCAGCAGTTACAGTGACAGGGGCCGGCCCCAGCATTTT.